What follows are 9 T cell receptor beta chains derived from one specimen sequenced in a study of T cell repertoires in ileal Crohn's disease. This table comes from immunoSEQ multiplex PCR, and its TCRdb copy is limited to in-frame clones, with some not included. The table lists under 20,000 clones, around 70% of them singletons, with 4% to 5% in the top ten. The time point denotes: neoterminal ileum biopsy at postoperative endoscopy, about 6 months after surgery. Sequencing was performed on ileal tissue. These receptors originate from an adult with Crohn's disease.

In its sample, this clone was seen a few times. This sequence joins TRBV9 and TRBJ2-7; 11 positions match TRBD2. The length of the CDR3 is 17 residues. V trimming: 1 base; J trimming: 1 base; junction bases outside the gene matches: 7. Germline V gene lookup returns CDR1 SGDLS and CDR2 YYNGEE. The CDR3 loop is CASSVKLAGVGSYEQYF. In DNA form, the CDR3 reads TGTGCCAGCAGCGTAAAACTAGCGGGGGTGGGGTCCTACGAGCAGTACTTC.

This clone was seen a few times. V and J are TRBV7-9 and TRBJ2-3; weak D call: TRBD1 (6 bases). CDR1 SEHNR and CDR2 FQNEAQ come from the germline V gene (reference sequence). CDR3 size: 15 residues. Trimming pared 5 bases from V and 4 bases from J, leaving 16 bases between. The CDR3 nucleotides read TGTGCCAGCAGCCCACAGGGATCGGTTTCAGATACGCAGTATTTT. Its translation: CASSPQGSVSDTQYF.

The chain combines TRBV19 with TRBJ1-5; D gene unclear. Trimming cost V 10 bases and J 5 bases, with 18 bases left between them. Germline-derived CDR1 and CDR2 are LNHDA and SQIVND (reference sequence). CDR3 length: 14 amino acids. The CDR3 sequence: CATSVGGADQPQHF. The CDR3 nucleotides are TGTGCCACTTCTGTAGGAGGAGCCGATCAGCCCCAGCATTTT.

The chain is built from TRBV5-1 and TRBJ1-1; 10 nucleotides agree with TRBD1. Germline CDR1 reads SGHRS; CDR2 reads YFSETQ. CDR3 length: 15 residues. The V gene end was trimmed by 3 bases and the J gene end by 5 bases; junction bases not matched to a gene: 7. The CDR3 region is CASSSYRDRGTEAFF. CDR3 bases: TGCGCCAGCAGCTCATACCGGGACAGGGGTACTGAAGCTTTCTTT.

V and J are TRBV6-1 and TRBJ1-6; D not resolved. Germline lookup yields CDR1 MNHNS and CDR2 SASEGT. The CDR3 is 12 amino acids. V gave up 2 bases and J gave up 13 bases, with 9 bases separating them. The CDR3 reads CASSELASPLHF. The CDR3 region has the DNA TGTGCCAGCAGTGAATTGGCCTCTCCCCTCCACTTT.

This clone appeared once. The chain has TRBV7-8 and TRBJ2-5; TRBD1 matches 7 bases. From germline, CDR1 is SGHVS and CDR2 FQNEAQ. V was clipped by 3 bases and J by 5 bases; unmatched bases: 6. This CDR3 is 14 amino acids long. The CDR3 loop reads CASSLTGHRETQYF. CDR3 nucleotides: TGTGCCAGCAGCTTGACAGGGCACCGGGAGACCCAGTACTTC.

J is TRBJ2-5 and V is TRBV5-4, with TRBD2 identical over 9 bases. V lost 3 bases to trimming and J lost 5 bases; unmatched junction nucleotides: 2. The CDR3 length is 13 residues. Germline CDR1 and CDR2: SGHNT and YYREEE (reference sequence). CDR3 residues: CASSYGTSETQYF. CDR3 bases: TGTGCCAGCAGCTACGGGACTAGCGAGACCCAGTACTTC.

The chain recombines TRBV25-1 with TRBJ2-1, with D hard to call. The CDR3 spans 12 residues. Trimming removed 7 bases at V and 5 bases at J, with 9 bases between. The germline gives CDR1 MGHDK, CDR2 SYGVNS. CDR3 in DNA: TGTGCCAGCACGGCAGGTAACAATGAGCAGTTCTTC. The encoded protein is CASTAGNNEQFF. The full variable domain, with the rest looked up from reference TRBV25-1 and TRBJ2-1, is EADIYQTPRYLVIGTGKKITLECSQTMGHDKMYWYQQDPGMELHLIHYSYGVNSTEKGDLSSESTVSRIRTEHFPLTLESARPSHTSQYLCASTAGNNEQFFGPGTRLTVL.

V usage is TRBV27 and J usage is TRBJ1-2, with 7 positions matching TRBD1. J lost 8 bases, V lost 5 bases, and 11 bases had no gene match. Germline V CDR1 and CDR2: MNHEY, SMNVEV (reference sequence). CDR3 length: 14 residues. The CDR3 DNA follows: TGTGCCAGCAGTACCCGACAGGGTACGGGAGGCTACACCTTC. Its translation: CASSTRQGTGGYTF.